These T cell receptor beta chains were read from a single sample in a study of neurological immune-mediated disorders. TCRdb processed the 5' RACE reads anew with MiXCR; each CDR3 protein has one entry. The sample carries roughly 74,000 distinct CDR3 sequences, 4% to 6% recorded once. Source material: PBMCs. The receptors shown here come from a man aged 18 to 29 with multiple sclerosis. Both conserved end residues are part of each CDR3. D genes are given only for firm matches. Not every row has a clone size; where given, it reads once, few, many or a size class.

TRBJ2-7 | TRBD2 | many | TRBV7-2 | CASSPTSGGAEQYF | TGTGCCAGCAGCCCTACTAGCGGGGGGGCTGAGCAGTACTTC
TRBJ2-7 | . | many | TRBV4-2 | CASSQGTSPYEQYF | TGTGCCAGCAGCCAAGGGACATCCCCCTACGAGCAGTACTTC
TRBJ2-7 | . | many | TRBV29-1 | CSVEKDSNYEQYF | TGCAGCGTTGAAAAGGACAGCAATTACGAGCAGTACTTC
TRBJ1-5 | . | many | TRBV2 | CASRTGVPYQPQHF | TGTGCCAGCAGGACCGGGGTTCCGTATCAGCCCCAGCATTTT
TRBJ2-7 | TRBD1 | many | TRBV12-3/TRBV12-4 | CASSSDRGLITYEQYF | TGTGCCAGCAGTTCTGACAGGGGGCTAATCACCTACGAGCAGTACTTC
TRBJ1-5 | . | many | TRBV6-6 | CASRRRGDSNQPQHF | TGTGCCAGCAGGCGCCGGGGGGATAGCAATCAGCCCCAGCATTTT
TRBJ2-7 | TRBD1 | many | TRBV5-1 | CASSLASGQDTYEQYF | TGCGCCAGCAGCTTGGCCTCGGGACAGGACACCTACGAGCAGTACTTC
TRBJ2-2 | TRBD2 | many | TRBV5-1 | CASSSISRTSGATGELFF | TGCGCCAGCAGCTCAATATCCAGGACTAGCGGGGCGACCGGGGAGCTGTTTTTT
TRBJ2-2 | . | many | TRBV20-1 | CSARGKGGELFF | TGCAGTGCTAGAGGAAAGGGCGGGGAGCTGTTTTTT
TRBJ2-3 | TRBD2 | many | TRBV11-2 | CASSLAPGGHGNTQYF | TGTGCCAGCAGCTTAGCTCCGGGGGGTCATGGGAATACGCAGTATTTT
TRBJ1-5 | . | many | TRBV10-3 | CAISELQANQPQHF | TGTGCCATCAGTGAGTTACAGGCGAATCAGCCCCAGCATTTT
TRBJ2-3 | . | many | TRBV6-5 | CASSTGLADTQYF | TGTGCCAGCAGTACAGGTCTCGCAGATACGCAGTATTTT
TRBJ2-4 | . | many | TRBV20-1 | CSARDGRVLAKNIQYF | TGCAGTGCTAGAGATGGCCGGGTTTTAGCCAAAAACATTCAGTACTTC
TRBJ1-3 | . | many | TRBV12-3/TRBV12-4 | CASSLHDRGNTIYF | TGTGCCAGCAGTTTGCACGACAGGGGAAACACCATATATTTT
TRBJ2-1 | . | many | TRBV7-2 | CASSLNLEWADNEQFF | TGTGCCAGCAGCTTAAACTTGGAGTGGGCCGACAATGAGCAGTTCTTC
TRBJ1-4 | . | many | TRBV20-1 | CSASAPPEKLFF | TGCAGTGCTAGTGCCCCACCCGAAAAACTGTTTTTT
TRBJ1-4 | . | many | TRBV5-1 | CASSLVSFATNEKLFF | TGCGCCAGCAGCTTGGTTAGCTTTGCAACTAATGAAAAACTGTTTTTT
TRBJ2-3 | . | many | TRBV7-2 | CASSLGRRTDTQYF | TGTGCCAGCAGCTTAGGGAGACGCACAGATACGCAGTATTTT
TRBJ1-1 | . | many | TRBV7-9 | CASSLAVLVMNTEAFF | TGTGCCAGCAGCTTAGCTGTCCTAGTCATGAACACTGAAGCTTTCTTT
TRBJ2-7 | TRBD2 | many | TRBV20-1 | CSALSGGAYEQYF | TGCAGTGCTCTGAGCGGGGGGGCCTACGAGCAGTACTTC
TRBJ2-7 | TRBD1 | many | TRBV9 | CASSGQGTSEQYF | TGTGCCAGCAGTGGACAGGGAACCTCCGAGCAGTACTTC
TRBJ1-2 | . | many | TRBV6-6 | CASSYAGLGYGYTF | TGTGCCAGCAGTTACGCGGGGTTGGGCTATGGCTACACCTTC
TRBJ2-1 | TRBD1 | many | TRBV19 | CASNPGGDEQFF | TGTGCCAGTAATCCAGGGGGCGATGAGCAGTTCTTC
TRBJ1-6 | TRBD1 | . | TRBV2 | CASQGTGNPPLHF | TGTGCCAGCCAAGGGACAGGGAATCCACCCCTCCACTTT
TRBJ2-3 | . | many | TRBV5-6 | CASSLGGGGDTQYF | TGTGCCAGCAGCTTGGGGGGGGGCGGAGATACGCAGTATTTT
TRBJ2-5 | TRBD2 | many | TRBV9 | CASSVGVAGGAETQYF | TGTGCCAGCAGCGTAGGGGTAGCGGGAGGTGCAGAGACCCAGTACTTC
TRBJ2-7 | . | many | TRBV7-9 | CASSLALGRGYEQYF | TGTGCCAGCAGCTTAGCGCTGGGCAGGGGATACGAGCAGTACTTC
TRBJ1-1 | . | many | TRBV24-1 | CATSAPAPGGTEAFF | TGTGCCACCAGTGCCCCGGCCCCGGGCGGCACTGAAGCTTTCTTT
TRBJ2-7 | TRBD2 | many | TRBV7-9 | CASSKAAGGRRQYF | TGTGCCAGCAGCAAAGCGGCGGGAGGGCGTAGGCAGTACTTC
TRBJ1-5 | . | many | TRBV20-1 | CSAREGGRYSNQPQHF | TGCAGTGCTAGAGAAGGGGGGAGATATAGCAATCAGCCCCAGCATTTT
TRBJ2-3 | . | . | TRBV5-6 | CASSFLDVTDTQYF | TGTGCCAGCAGCTTTCTCGACGTCACAGATACGCAGTATTTT
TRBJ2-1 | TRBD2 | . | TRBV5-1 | CASSFPGGRLAGVEQFF | TGCGCCAGCAGCTTCCCGGGAGGTAGGCTAGCGGGAGTGGAGCAGTTCTTC
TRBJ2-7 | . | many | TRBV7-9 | CASSGAGAFEQYF | TGTGCCAGCAGCGGAGCAGGAGCATTCGAGCAGTACTTC